These 30 T cell receptor beta chains were all obtained from the same sample, sequenced in a study of TIL therapy for anti-PD-1-resistant metastatic lung cancer. This was the immunoSEQ v3 assay. Using immunoSEQ multiplex PCR, the repertoire was profiled, and TCRdb retains in-frame clones only, with some absent. In the table there are approximately 50,000 clones, 70% to 85% of which are singletons. Noted time point: pre-treatment sample, taken before nivolumab and TIL therapy. The source was blood, collected at baseline. The receptors stem from a man between 65 and 79 years old with non-small cell lung cancer.

The J gene is TRBJ2-1, the V gene TRBV18; 8 bases agree with TRBD2. CDR1 KGHSH and CDR2 LQKENI come from the germline V gene. There are 17 residues in the CDR3. After removal of 0 bases from V and 0 bases from J, the junction contained 4 bases not matched to a gene. The DNA for the CDR3 is TGTGCCAGCTCACCACCGACTAGCGCCAACTCCTACAATGAGCAGTTCTTC. Its translation: CASSPPTSANSYNEQFF.

V is TRBV18 and J is TRBJ2-1; D ambiguous. The CDR3 contains 15 residues. Per the germline V gene, CDR1 is KGHSH and CDR2 is LQKENI. Trimming took 1 base from V and 0 from J, leaving 7 bases between them. The CDR3 region has the DNA TGTGCCAGCTCACCACAGTGGAGCTCCTACAATGAGCAGTTCTTC. Translating gives CASSPQWSSYNEQFF.

The J gene is TRBJ2-7, the V gene TRBV7-2; the D is unclear. CDR3 size: 15 residues. V lost 1 base and J lost 4, with 14 bases in between. Germline V gene sequence: CDR1 SGHTA, CDR2 FQGNSA. CDR3 sequence reads: CASSLGVGNEYEQYF. In nucleotides, the CDR3 is TGTGCCAGCAGCTTAGGGGTGGGAAACGAGTACGAGCAGTACTTC. Full variable domain (missing parts from reference TRBV7-2 and TRBJ2-7): GAGVSQSPSNKVTEKGKDVELRCDPISGHTALYWYRQSLGQGLEFLIYFQGNSAPDKSGLPSDRFSAERTGGSVSTLTIQRTQQEDSAVYLCASSLGVGNEYEQYFGPGTRLTVT.

V gene TRBV27 combines with J gene TRBJ2-2; D gene uncertain. CDR1 is MNHEY, CDR2 SMNVEV, per germline (reference sequence). The CDR3 totals 16 residues. V dropped 3 bases and J dropped 0 bases, with 11 bases sitting between them. CDR3 in DNA: TGTGCCAGCAGTTTTTACCAGGCGACGAACACCGGGGAGCTGTTTTTT. Residues: CASSFYQATNTGELFF.

The J gene is TRBJ1-3, the V gene TRBV5-6; D is ambiguous. The V end lost 0 bases, the J end lost 4 bases, and 5 bases lay between the germline ends. The germline CDR1 and CDR2 sequences are SGHDT and YYEEEE. The length of the CDR3 is 13 residues. CDR3 residues: CASSLDLGNTIYF. Written as DNA, the CDR3 is TGTGCCAGCAGCTTGGACCTCGGAAACACCATATATTTT.

This chain connects TRBV28 to TRBJ1-2; 12 bases line up with TRBD1. The germline gives CDR1 MDHEN, CDR2 SYDVKM. The CDR3 consists of 17 residues. V trimming: 7 bases; J trimming: 5 bases; junction bases outside the gene matches: 14. CDR3 amino acids: CASKEAGTGGREYGYTF. DNA of the CDR3: TGTGCCAGCAAGGAGGCCGGGACAGGGGGCCGGGAATATGGCTACACCTTC.

This clone was found a few times. The genes are TRBV19 and TRBJ1-4, with D maybe TRBD1 (6 bases). The CDR3 spans 16 residues. Trimming pared 3 bases from V and 4 bases from J, leaving 15 bases between. CDR1 and CDR2 (germline): LNHDA, SQIVND (reference sequence). CDR3 amino acids: CASSIAWGRDNEKLFF. DNA of the CDR3: TGTGCCAGTAGTATCGCCTGGGGGCGCGATAATGAAAAACTGTTTTTT.

The chain recombines TRBV5-3 with TRBJ2-7; 12 bases are a match to TRBD2. TRBV5-3 is recorded as an ORF, its role being uncertain. CDR3 length: 14 residues. J was trimmed by 6 bases and V by 1 base; bases with no gene match: 2. CDR3 sequence reads: CARSLSSGRAEQYF. CDR3 DNA sequence: TGTGCCAGAAGCTTGTCTAGCGGGAGGGCCGAGCAGTACTTC.

The chain recombines TRBV5-1 with TRBJ1-3; D uncertain. The ends were cut back, 2 bases at V and 0 bases at J, with 6 bases in the middle. The CDR3 sequence is 14 residues long. Germline CDR1 is SGHRS and CDR2 is YFSETQ. The CDR3 bases are TGCGCCAGCAGCTTTCCCGACTCTGGAAACACCATATATTTT. It encodes CASSFPDSGNTIYF.

V and J are TRBV5-6 and TRBJ2-6, with D unresolved. Germline CDR1 is SGHDT and CDR2 is YYEEEE. V gave up 0 bases and J gave up 0 bases, with 13 bases separating them. This CDR3 comprises 18 residues. The CDR3 nucleotides read TGTGCCAGCAGCTTGGCCGCCAGGTCCTCCTCTGGGGCCAACGTCCTGACTTTC. It translates to CASSLAARSSSGANVLTF.

This chain links TRBV25-1 with TRBJ2-4; D remains ambiguous. Trimming took 4 bases from V and 2 from J, leaving 0 bases between them. CDR1 is MGHDK and CDR2 is SYGVNS in the germline V gene. The length of the CDR3 is 11 residues. CDR3 loop: CASSAKNIQYF. CDR3 nucleotides: TGTGCCAGCAGTGCCAAAAACATTCAGTACTTC.

This clone was recorded a few times. V gene TRBV15 combines with J gene TRBJ2-1; D is uncertain. The ends were cut back, 4 bases at V and 4 bases at J, with 5 bases in the middle. Germline CDR1 is LNHNV and CDR2 is YYDKDF (reference sequence). This CDR3 has 12 residues. CDR3 in amino acids: CATSTWYNEQFF. The CDR3 nucleotides are TGTGCCACCAGCACATGGTACAATGAGCAGTTCTTC.

The chain joins TRBV5-6 to TRBJ1-1; a weak D match, TRBD1 (6 bases). Trimming took off 2 bases at V and 1 base at J, with 9 bases between the two ends. Germline-derived CDR1 and CDR2 are SGHDT and YYEEEE. This CDR3 contains 14 residues. The CDR3 loop is CASSFGRGNTEAFF. CDR3 nucleotide sequence: TGTGCCAGCAGCTTCGGCAGGGGGAACACTGAAGCTTTCTTT.

The chain has TRBV19 and TRBJ2-7, with D maybe TRBD2 (5 bases). V lost 5 bases and J lost 0, with 14 bases in between. This CDR3 spans 15 amino acids. Germline V gene lookup returns CDR1 LNHDA and CDR2 SQIVND (reference sequence). The CDR3 nucleotides are TGTGCCAGTAGTTCCCCAGCGGACCCCTCCTACGAGCAGTACTTC. Translation: CASSSPADPSYEQYF.

About this clone itself: One end of the junction does not line up with germline, which may come from a read error. The rearrangement links TRBV7-7 to TRBJ2-2, with D uncertain. The germline V gene encodes CDR1 SSHAT and CDR2 FNYEAQ (reference sequence). The CDR3 consists of 13 residues. CDR3 sequence (DNA): TGTGCTAGCAGCACGCCGACTGGCGGGGAGCTGTTTTTT. It translates to CASSTPTGGELFF. Full variable domain (outside the CDR3, taken from reference TRBV7-7 and TRBJ2-2): GAGVSQSPRYKVTKRGQDVTLRCDPISSHATLYWYQQALGQGPEFLTYFNYEAQPDKSGLPSDRFSAERPEGSISTLTIQRTEQRDSAMYRCASSTPTGGELFFGEGSRLTVL.

This clone has only a few counts. The genes are TRBV7-8 and TRBJ1-5; D ambiguous. The germline V and J ends were trimmed by 3 bases and 5 bases, with 8 bases remaining between them. This CDR3 comprises 13 residues. Germline values: CDR1 SGHVS, CDR2 FQNEAQ. The CDR3 coding sequence is TGTGCCAGCAGCTTCAACAGTTATCAGCCCCAGCATTTT. It is translated as CASSFNSYQPQHF.

This clone was picked up one time. CDR3 amino acids: CASSRLGSSYEQYF. The CDR3 nucleotides are TGTGCCAGCAGCAGACTAGGGTCCTCCTACGAGCAGTACTTC. The J gene is TRBJ2-7, the V gene TRBV9; a weak D match, TRBD2 (6 bases). The CDR3 spans 14 residues. Per germline, CDR1 SGDLS and CDR2 YYNGEE. The V end lost 4 bases, the J end lost 0 bases, and 11 bases lay between the germline ends.

As for this clone: The junction differs from germline at one of its ends, possibly a read error. The chain carries TRBV6-6 and TRBJ2-7; D perhaps matches TRBD2 (5 bases). The CDR3 length is 14 residues. Germline-derived CDR1 and CDR2 are MNHNY and SVGAGI (reference sequence). Written as DNA, the CDR3 is TGTGCCAGCAGTACCCCCTCGGACTCCTTCGAGCAGTACTTC. Translated: CASSTPSDSFEQYF.

This chain joins TRBV5-4 and TRBJ2-3; 9 bases agree with TRBD2. V lost 1 base, J lost 3 bases, and 3 bases stayed unmatched. This CDR3 region has 15 residues. Germline loops: CDR1 SGHNT, CDR2 YYREEE (reference sequence). CDR3 DNA sequence: TGTGCCAGCAGCTTGACTAGCGGGCAGACAGATACGCAGTATTTT. This translates into CASSLTSGQTDTQYF.

There are a few counts of this clone. The chain carries TRBV20-1 and TRBJ1-4; D gene ambiguous. The CDR3 length is 11 residues. Trimming took 6 bases from V and 8 from J, leaving 10 bases between them. Germline V gene lookup returns CDR1 DFQATT and CDR2 SNEGSKA (reference sequence). This CDR3 is CSAGREEKLFF. The CDR3 DNA reads as TGCAGTGCAGGTAGAGAAGAAAAACTGTTTTTT.

The rearrangement uses TRBV28 and TRBJ1-6; 10 nucleotides agree with TRBD1. There are 15 residues in the CDR3. V shed 5 bases and J 10 bases; nucleotides not matched to a gene: 8. The germline gives CDR1 MDHEN, CDR2 SYDVKM. CDR3 DNA sequence: TGTGCCAGCAGTCTCCGGGACAGGGGTGCGTCACCCCTCCACTTT. It encodes CASSLRDRGASPLHF. The full variable domain, rest sourced from reference TRBV28 and TRBJ1-6, is DVKVTQSSRYLVKRTGEKVFLECVQDMDHENMFWYRQDPGLGLRLIYFSYDVKMKEKGDIPEGYSVSREKKERFSLILESASTNQTSMYLCASSLRDRGASPLHFGNGTRLTVT.

This chain uses TRBV6-1 with TRBJ2-7; D not certain. This CDR3 has 12 residues. V was shortened by 4 bases and J by 2 bases, with 6 bases between the two germline ends. CDR1 MNHNS and CDR2 SASEGT come from the germline V gene. The CDR3 here is CASSVGPYEQYF. The DNA for the CDR3 is TGTGCCAGCAGTGTAGGCCCCTACGAGCAGTACTTC.

This clone was counted a single time. The chain recombines TRBV6-5 with TRBJ1-6; D is unclear. V lost 0 bases and J 5 bases, leaving 11 bases between the germline ends. The CDR3 covers 16 residues. Germline values: CDR1 MNHEY, CDR2 SVGAGI. The CDR3 coding sequence is TGTGCCAGCAGTTACTCGAGGCGGGGTAATAATTCACCCCTCCACTTT. This gives the protein CASSYSRRGNNSPLHF.

The chain combines TRBV19 with TRBJ2-1, with a weak D call TRBD2 (5 bases). V shed 2 bases and J shed 0 bases, with 11 bases lying between them. CDR1 LNHDA and CDR2 SQIVND come from the germline V gene (reference sequence). CDR3 length: 16 residues. CDR3: CASSIYSGVSYNEQFF. CDR3 in DNA: TGTGCCAGTAGTATATACAGCGGAGTCTCCTACAATGAGCAGTTCTTC.

There are a few counts of this clone. The chain has TRBV13 and TRBJ1-1; D unresolved. The CDR3 contains 16 residues. The V and J ends lost 4 bases and 4 bases respectively, with 19 bases between them. CDR1 and CDR2 from the germline V gene are PRHDT and FYEKMQ (reference sequence). CDR3 nucleotides: TGTGCCAGCAGCTCCCGGGTGGGCCCCGGGGTCACTGAAGCTTTCTTT. It encodes CASSSRVGPGVTEAFF.

The rearrangement uses TRBV15 and TRBJ2-5; 8 bases agree with TRBD2. Trimming took 3 bases from V and 5 from J; bases not matched to a gene: 11. CDR3 size: 16 residues. The germline CDR1 and CDR2 sequences are LNHNV and YYDKDF (reference sequence). CDR3 nucleotides: TGTGCCACCAGCAGGGTTATAGCGGGACCCCAGGAGACCCAGTACTTC. Encoded protein: CATSRVIAGPQETQYF.

V is TRBV11-2 and J is TRBJ2-7; tentatively, D is TRBD1 or TRBD2 (5 bases each). The CDR3 runs 15 residues. CDR1 is SGHAT and CDR2 is FQNNGV in the germline V gene. Trimming shortened V by 0 bases and J by 1 base, and 10 bases separated the two germline ends. CDR3 sequence (DNA): TGTGCCAGCAGCTTAGATTACGGGGCGTCCTACGAGCAGTACTTC. It specifies CASSLDYGASYEQYF.

This clone was seen once. The chain has TRBV28 and TRBJ1-2; D remains unclear. Germline V gene data show CDR1 as MDHEN and CDR2 as SYDVKM. This CDR3 region has 11 residues. V lost 2 bases and J 11 bases, leaving 9 bases between the germline ends. CDR3 amino acids: CASSLTQIYTF. The CDR3 bases are TGTGCCAGCAGTTTAACACAGATATACACCTTC.

The chain carries TRBV27 and TRBJ2-5; D call uncertain. The CDR3 loop spans 12 amino acids. Per the germline V gene, CDR1 is MNHEY and CDR2 is SMNVEV (reference sequence). V was cut by 1 base and J by 5 bases, with 5 bases left in between. For the CDR3, the DNA is TGTGCCAGCAGTTTATACGGGGAGACCCAGTACTTC. Protein product: CASSLYGETQYF.

The V call is TRBV7-3, the J call TRBJ2-1, with D perhaps matching TRBD2 (5 bases). Per the germline V gene, CDR1 is SGHTA and CDR2 is FQGTGA. Trimming stripped 0 bases from V and 9 bases from J, with 15 bases between. The CDR3 extends over 15 amino acids. CDR3 sequence (DNA): TGTGCCAGCAGCTTAACTCGGGGAGCGGCGAGTGAGCAGTTCTTC. Amino acid sequence: CASSLTRGAASEQFF.